This T cell receptor beta chain was captured in a study of beta chain features in type 1 diabetes. Study context: Summed over all samples, the examined sorted cells came to under 110,000,000.

With 5 bases clipped from V and 0 bases from J, the junction kept 8 bases outside the gene matches. This CDR3 is built from 18 residues. Germline CDR1 reads LGHNA; CDR2 reads YNFKEQ. Reverse transcription of all isolated RNA meant that expressed TCRB transcripts were sequenced. Clones were read by immunoSEQ multiplex PCR, and TCRdb kept only the in-frame ones, dropping some. The sample holds about 900,000 clones; roughly 15% are singletons and the top ten take about 0.02%. What was sequenced was naive CD4+ T cells from blood. The chain links TRBV4-2 to TRBJ2-3; 13 bases are shared with TRBD2. This receptor was obtained from a young woman in good health. The CDR3 nucleotides are TGTGCCAGCAGCTCCCGACTAGCGGGAGGCCCTAGCACAGATACGCAGTATTTT. As protein: CASSSRLAGGPSTDTQYF.